This TCR beta chain was retrieved from a study of blood T cell repertoires in COVID-19. Study details: COVID-19 samples from acute and convalescent phases originated in the United States, Italy and Spain. Sources were T cells, B-cell-depleted T cells, or PBMCs; the material itself was cDNA or gDNA.

The V end was cut by 0 bases, the J end by 8 bases, with 14 bases between. The CDR3 is 14 amino acids. From germline, CDR1 is SGHRS and CDR2 YFSETQ. Under the authors' procedure: Quantification of nucleated cells was approximated via reference gene primer amplification. Produced via immunoSEQ multiplex PCR; TCRdb's table is partial and in-frame only. The V and J calls and clone size come from that table; D and trimming were worked out from the DNA. The sample lists a few hundred thousand clones, about nine tenths occurring once. The sequence was collected from a man aged 50-59 years with acute or convalescent COVID-19. The sequenced sample was peripheral blood. The chain combines TRBV5-1 with TRBJ1-2; tentatively, D is TRBD1 (6 bases). The CDR3 reads CASSLDPGTKGYTF. Here the CDR3 DNA reads TGCGCCAGCAGCTTGGATCCAGGGACAAAGGGCTACACCTTC.